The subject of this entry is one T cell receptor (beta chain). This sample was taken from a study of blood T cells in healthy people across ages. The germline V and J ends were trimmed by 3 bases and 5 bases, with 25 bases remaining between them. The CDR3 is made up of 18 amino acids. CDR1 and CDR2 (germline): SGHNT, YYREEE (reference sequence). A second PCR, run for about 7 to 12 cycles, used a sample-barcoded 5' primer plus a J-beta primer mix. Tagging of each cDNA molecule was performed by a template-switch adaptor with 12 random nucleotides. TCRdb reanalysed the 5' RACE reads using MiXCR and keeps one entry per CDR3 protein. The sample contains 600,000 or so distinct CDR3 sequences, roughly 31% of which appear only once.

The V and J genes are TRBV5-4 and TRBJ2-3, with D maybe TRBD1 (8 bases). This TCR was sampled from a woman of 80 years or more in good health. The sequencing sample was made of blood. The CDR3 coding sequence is TGTGCCAGCAGCTGGGGGGGTCTGGGCAGGGGGCTTCAAGATACGCAGTATTTT. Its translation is CASSWGGLGRGLQDTQYF.